Reported below is one T cell receptor beta chain. The antigen remains unidentified. These data belong to a study of T-cell reconstitution after alpha-beta-depleted transplantation in children. Preparation of the TCRbeta library involved a method that used unique molecular identifiers. Each CDR3 protein gets one entry after TCRdb re-called the PCR reads with MiXCR. The data contain 250,000 to 300,000 distinct CDR3 sequences, around 10% of them singletons. J lost 2 bases, V lost 1 base, and 9 bases had no gene match. Per the germline V gene, CDR1 is SGDLS and CDR2 is YYNGEE. The CDR3 length is 17 residues. The study, taken as a whole, reports: From newly produced T cells came most of the T-cell counts and diversity one year after transplant. Some patients' high day-60 TCRbeta diversity was traced to surviving recipient T cells and thymic progenitors. At around two months after transplant, the alpha-beta T cells were reportedly derived from several hundred expanded clones that came from non-depleted graft cells.

Sequenced here: peripheral blood, sampled 180 days after TCRalphabeta/CD19-depleted stem cell transplant. V and J are TRBV9 and TRBJ2-1, with 7 positions matching TRBD2. The receptor was isolated from a male patient aged 2-10 years who had a stem cell transplant for chronic granulomatous disease, so the T cells may come from the graft donor. In DNA, the CDR3 is TGTGCCAGCAGCGTAAGATTCGGGGCGGGAGCCTACAATGAGCAGTTCTTC. Translating it yields CASSVRFGAGAYNEQFF.